The 6 T cell receptor beta chains below all came from one sample that was sequenced in a study of CD8 T cells in Susac syndrome. An amount of RNA that ranged from roughly 0.5 to 1 ug was reverse transcribed with random hexamers. TCRdb analysed the immunoSEQ multiplex PCR reads with MiXCR anew, one entry per CDR3 protein. This sample carries about 60,000 distinct CDR3 sequences, just over 90% of them seen once, and the ten largest clones take just under 0.2%. Sequences were obtained from CD8+ T cells from PBMCs. These receptors originate from a human donor in good health.

The chain has TRBV4-1 and TRBJ1-2, with D maybe TRBD1 (6 bases). Germline V gene data show CDR1 as MGHRA and CDR2 as YSYEKL. V dropped 1 base and J dropped 8 bases, with 23 bases sitting between them. This CDR3 contains 17 residues. CDR3 coding DNA: TGCGCCAGCAGCCAAGTTTCAGGGGATCACCCCCCGGAGGGCTACACCTTC. This codes for CASSQVSGDHPPEGYTF.

V is TRBV28 and J is TRBJ2-2; weak D call: TRBD1 (6 bases). The V end was cut by 5 bases, the J end by 5 bases, with 21 bases between. The CDR3 sequence is 17 residues long. Per germline, CDR1 MDHEN and CDR2 SYDVKM. Here the CDR3 reads CASSLTGSVWGTGELFF. CDR3 nucleotides: TGTGCCAGCAGTCTGACAGGTTCCGTATGGGGAACCGGGGAGCTGTTTTTT. Full variable domain (outside the CDR3, taken from reference TRBV28 and TRBJ2-2): DVKVTQSSRYLVKRTGEKVFLECVQDMDHENMFWYRQDPGLGLRLIYFSYDVKMKEKGDIPEGYSVSREKKERFSLILESASTNQTSMYLCASSLTGSVWGTGELFFGEGSRLTVL.

This clonotype has a single count. The rearrangement links TRBV5-4 to TRBJ2-7; TRBD1 aligns across 7 bases. Germline V gene data show CDR1 as SGHNT and CDR2 as YYREEE (reference sequence). V gave up 7 bases and J gave up 3 bases; unmatched junction bases: 10. CDR3 length: 14 residues. In DNA form, the CDR3 reads TGTGCCAGCGGGACCCACCGGGACAGCTACGAGCAGTACTTC. Translating gives CASGTHRDSYEQYF.

V gene TRBV3-1 combines with J gene TRBJ2-1; TRBD2 matches at 7 bases. The germline V gene encodes CDR1 LGHDT and CDR2 YNNKEL (reference sequence). This CDR3 spans 14 amino acids. V shed 4 bases, J shed 4 bases, and the junction held 4 bases outside the gene matches. CDR3: CASSLERGYNEQFF. The DNA of the CDR3 is TGTGCCAGCAGCCTAGAGCGGGGATACAATGAGCAGTTCTTC.

The rearrangement uses TRBV30 and TRBJ2-3; D not resolved. Germline V gene sequence: CDR1 GTSNPN, CDR2 SVGIG (reference sequence). V shed 4 bases and J shed 2 bases, with 7 bases lying between them. This CDR3 spans 12 amino acids. The CDR3 nucleotides are TGTGCCTGGACAACCTCCACAGATACGCAGTATTTT. It yields the protein CAWTTSTDTQYF.

V and J are TRBV2 and TRBJ2-3; 8 positions match TRBD1. Per the germline V gene, CDR1 is SNHLY and CDR2 is FYNNEI. The CDR3 is 15 residues long. After removal of 8 bases from V and 5 bases from J, the junction contained 12 bases not matched to a gene. CDR3 protein: CASYVGTGEVDTQYF. CDR3 bases: TGTGCCAGCTATGTCGGGACAGGCGAGGTAGATACGCAGTATTTT.